The clone carrying this T cell receptor beta chain was seen once. This entry is derived from a study of blood T cell repertoires in COVID-19. Profiled with immunoSEQ multiplex PCR; TCRdb holds only in-frame clones, not every one. Of roughly 240,000 clones in the sample, about 86% were seen once. The CDR3 extends over 15 amino acids. The germline V gene encodes CDR1 LGHDT and CDR2 YNNKEL (reference sequence). V dropped 0 bases and J dropped 3 bases, with 9 bases sitting between them. J is TRBJ2-1 and V is TRBV3-1 (or the pseudogene TRBV3-2); D possibly corresponds to TRBD2 (6 bases). Sequencing input: peripheral blood. This TCR was sampled from a man younger than 35 with active or convalescent COVID-19. In nucleotides, the CDR3 is TGTGCCAGCAGCCAAGATGGGACTCTCTACAATGAGCAGTTCTTC. This translates into CASSQDGTLYNEQFF.